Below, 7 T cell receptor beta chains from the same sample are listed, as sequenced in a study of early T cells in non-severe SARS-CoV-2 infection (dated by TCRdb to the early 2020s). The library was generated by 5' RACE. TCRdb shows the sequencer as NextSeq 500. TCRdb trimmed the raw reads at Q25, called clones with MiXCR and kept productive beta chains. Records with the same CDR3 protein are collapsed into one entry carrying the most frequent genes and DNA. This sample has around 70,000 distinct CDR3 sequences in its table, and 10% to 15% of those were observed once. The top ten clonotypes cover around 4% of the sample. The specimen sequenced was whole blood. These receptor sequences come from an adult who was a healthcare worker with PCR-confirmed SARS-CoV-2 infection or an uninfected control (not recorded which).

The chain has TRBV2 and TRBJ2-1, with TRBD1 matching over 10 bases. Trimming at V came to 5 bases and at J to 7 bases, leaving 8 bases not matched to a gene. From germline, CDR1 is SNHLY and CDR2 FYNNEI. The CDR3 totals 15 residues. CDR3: CASSLDRGRENEQFF. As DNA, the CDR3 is TGTGCCAGCAGTCTAGACAGGGGGCGAGAAAATGAGCAGTTCTTC.

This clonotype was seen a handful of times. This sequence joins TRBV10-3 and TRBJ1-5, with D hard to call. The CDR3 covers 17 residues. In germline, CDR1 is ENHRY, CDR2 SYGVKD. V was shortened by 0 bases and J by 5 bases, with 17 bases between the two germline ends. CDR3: CAISESKGGVGDQPQHF. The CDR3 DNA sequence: TGTGCCATCAGTGAGTCTAAAGGTGGAGTCGGTGATCAGCCCCAGCATTTT.

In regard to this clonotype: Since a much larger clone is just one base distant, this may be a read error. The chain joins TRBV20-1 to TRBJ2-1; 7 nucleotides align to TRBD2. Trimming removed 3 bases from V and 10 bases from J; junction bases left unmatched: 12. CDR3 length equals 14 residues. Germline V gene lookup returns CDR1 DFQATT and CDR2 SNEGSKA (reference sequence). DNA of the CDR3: TGCAGTGCTAGGTACGCGGGAGTCGTCGACGAGCAGTTCTTC. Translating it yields CSARYAGVVDEQFF.

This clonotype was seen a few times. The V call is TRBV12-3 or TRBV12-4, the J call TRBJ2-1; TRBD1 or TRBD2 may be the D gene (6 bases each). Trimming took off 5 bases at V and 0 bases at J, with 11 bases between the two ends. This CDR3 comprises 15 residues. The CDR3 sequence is CASSGKGGSYNEQFF. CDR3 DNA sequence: TGTGCCAGCAGTGGAAAGGGGGGCTCCTACAATGAGCAGTTCTTC.

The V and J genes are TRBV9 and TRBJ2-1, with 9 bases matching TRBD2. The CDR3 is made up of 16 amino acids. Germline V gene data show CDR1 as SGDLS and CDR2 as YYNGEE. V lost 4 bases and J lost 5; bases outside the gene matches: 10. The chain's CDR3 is CASSPTMASGNNEQFF. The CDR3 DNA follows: TGTGCCAGCAGCCCTACGATGGCTAGCGGGAACAATGAGCAGTTCTTC.

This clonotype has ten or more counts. DNA of the CDR3: TGTGCCAGCAGCCCTCCGGGACTCCGACTTAACACTGAAGCTTTCTTT. Translated, it gives CASSPPGLRLNTEAFF. This sequence joins TRBV7-9 and TRBJ1-1; D is perhaps TRBD1 (5 bases). Trimming took 5 bases from V and 2 from J, leaving 18 bases between them. The CDR3 runs 16 residues. Germline V gives CDR1 SEHNR, CDR2 FQNEAQ (reference sequence).

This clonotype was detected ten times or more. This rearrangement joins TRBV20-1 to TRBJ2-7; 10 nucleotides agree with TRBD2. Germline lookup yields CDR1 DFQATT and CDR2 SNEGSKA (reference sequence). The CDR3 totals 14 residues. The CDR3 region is CIVPSSGSSYEQYF. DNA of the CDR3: TGCATCGTCCCTTCTAGCGGGAGCAGCTACGAGCAGTACTTC.